This TCR beta chain was sequenced for a study of shared clonotypes between healthy human individuals. Each of the donors was a healthy adult who was HIV-negative and had not had a recent acute infection or vaccination. Each sorted subset replicate got 200 ng genomic DNA, roughly 30,000 genomes. Libraries were prepared by immunoSEQ multiplex PCR; TCRdb keeps only in-frame clonotypes and omits some of them. This sample has hundreds of thousands of clones, with less than 85% found just once. Germline CDR1 SGHAT, CDR2 FQNNGV. With V trimmed by 3 bases and J by 2 bases, 6 bases remained unmatched. This CDR3 contains 16 residues.

The rearrangement uses TRBV11-2 and TRBJ2-1, with 8 bases that match TRBD2. Sequencing input: memory CD4+ T cells sorted from blood. Subset of the sample: CD45RA-negative fraction. This TCR came from a man aged 25-45 years in good health. This CDR3 is CASSFLLAGPYNEQFF. The CDR3 DNA reads TGTGCCAGCAGCTTCCTTCTAGCGGGTCCCTACAATGAGCAGTTCTTC.